This entry lists 28 T cell receptor beta chains sequenced from one sample in a study of T cells in women clearing cervical HPV infection. Profiling relied on immunoSEQ multiplex PCR, and the TCRdb table lists in-frame clones only, not all of them. The repertoire table contains approximately 35,000 clones. Sequencing was carried out using blood buffy coat. These receptors originate from a woman aged 18 to 69 with a cervical HPV16 infection that either progressed to CIN3+ or cleared (not recorded which).

In regard to this clone: At one end the junction does not follow the germline gene, possibly because of a read error. The chain's CDR3 is CASSPTSGKSYEQFF. CDR3 DNA, as far as it was read: TGTGCTAGCAGCCCGACTAGCGGAAAGAGCTATGAG. The chain links TRBV7-7 to TRBJ2-1; 9 bases map to TRBD2. The sequenced fragment ends 3 residues before the CDR3 boundary, so the rest is inferred from the germline J gene. This CDR3 is 15 amino acids long. From germline, CDR1 is SSHAT and CDR2 FNYEAQ (reference sequence).

As regards this clone: The read ends 3 residues shy of where the CDR3 ends; the end is completed using the germline J gene. This rearrangement joins TRBV11-2 to TRBJ2-3; 11 bases map to TRBD2. J was trimmed by 6 bases and V by 5 bases; bases with no gene match: 7. The CDR3 is 15 residues long. The V gene's germline CDR1 is SGHAT and CDR2 FQNNGV. The CDR3 here is CASSPSGGTRDTQYF. CDR3 DNA, as far as it was read: TGTGCCAGCAGCCCTAGCGGGGGGACACGTGATACG.

Note on this clone: The CDR3 end lies 3 residues beyond the end of the read and is filled in from the germline J gene. The rearrangement joins TRBV5-1 to TRBJ2-2; 9 bases fit TRBD1. From germline, CDR1 is SGHRS and CDR2 YFSETQ. This CDR3 comprises 14 residues. Trimming cost V 5 bases and J 7 bases; bases outside gene matches: 6. This chain's CDR3 is CASRPTGGVGELFF. The sequenced CDR3 bases are TGCGCCAGCAGACCTACAGGGGGCGTCGGGGAG.

On this clone itself: Sequencing ends 3 residues short of the CDR3 end; the germline J gene provides the rest. The gene calls are TRBV5-1 and TRBJ1-4, with 9 bases that match TRBD1. CDR3 length equals 14 residues. CDR1 is SGHRS, CDR2 YFSETQ, per germline. The J segment lost 7 bases and the V segment lost 7 bases, leaving 8 bases of the junction unmatched. The sequenced CDR3 bases are TGCGCCAGCCGGGACAGGGACGCAAGTGAAAAA. Translated: CASRDRDASEK. The entire CDR3 protein is CASRDRDASEKLFF.

As regards this clone: The read ends 3 residues before the CDR3 terminus; that terminus is restored from the germline J gene. The chain carries TRBV6-2 or TRBV6-3 and TRBJ1-4, with D maybe TRBD1 (5 bases). The CDR3 contains 14 residues. Germline CDR1 is MNHEY and CDR2 is SVGEGT. The CDR3 loop is CATTLTGLRSPLFF. The covered CDR3 bases are TGTGCCACCACACTTACAGGCCTCAGGTCACCA.

Worth noting for this clone: The read falls 3 residues short of the CDR3 end, and the missing part is taken from the germline J gene. Additional DNA sequences in this sample encode the identical CDR3. The J gene is TRBJ2-7, the V gene TRBV6-2 or TRBV6-3, with 12 bases aligning to TRBD2. CDR3 size: 17 residues. With 6 bases clipped from V and 1 base from J, the junction kept 10 bases outside the gene matches. Germline CDR1 and CDR2: MNHEY and SVGEGT. The sequenced part of the CDR3 DNA is TGTGCCAGCAGGCACGCCCCAGGACTAGCGGGATCCTACGAG. Protein: CASRHAPGLAGSYE. The CDR3 as a whole reads CASRHAPGLAGSYEQYF.

Details on this clone: Read data end 3 residues before the CDR3 end; the end is taken from the germline J gene. The rearrangement links TRBV7-7 to TRBJ2-4; no clear D. The V end was cut by 4 bases, the J end by 8 bases, with 12 bases between. Per the germline V gene, CDR1 is SSHAT and CDR2 is FNYEAQ (reference sequence). This CDR3 is built from 13 residues. The CDR3 DNA, read in part, is TGTGCCAGCAGCTCCGCCCCTTCGGACATT. This gives the protein CASSSAPSDI. The whole CDR3 reads CASSSAPSDIQYF.

On this clone: The sequence runs out 3 residues before the end of the CDR3; the remainder is reconstructed from the germline J gene. The gene calls are TRBV7-8 and TRBJ2-3, with TRBD2 matching 10 bases. CDR1 and CDR2 (germline): SGHVS, FQNEAQ. This CDR3 is built from 16 residues. Unmatched junction bases numbered 6, after V lost 5 bases and J lost 1 base. The CDR3 region is CASSRWTSGGTDTQYF. The DNA read from the CDR3 is TGTGCCAGCAGCCGCTGGACTAGCGGAGGCACAGATACG.

Notes on this clone: The read halts 3 residues ahead of the CDR3 end, with the missing end drawn from the germline J gene. The V and J genes are TRBV18 and TRBJ2-4; a possible D gene is TRBD2 (7 bases). Germline V CDR1 and CDR2: KGHSH, LQKENI. The CDR3 is 13 amino acids. The CDR3 DNA, read in part, is TGTGCCAGCTCACCAGAGGGGGACTATGGT. This gives the protein CASSPEGDYG. The CDR3 reads in full as CASSPEGDYGQYF.

Worth noting for this clone: The CDR3 end falls 3 residues outside the read, so it is completed with the germline J gene. The chain employs TRBV29-1 and TRBJ1-4, with TRBD1 as a possible D gene (5 bases). This CDR3 is built from 15 residues. Germline V gives CDR1 SQVTM, CDR2 ANQGSEA. CDR3: CSVGGGFRGNSPLFF. The part of the CDR3 DNA that was read is TGCAGCGTTGGGGGGGGGTTTCGGGGTAATTCACCA.

In the case of this clone: The read is 3 residues too short to cover the CDR3 end, so that end is filled in from the germline J gene. The rearrangement uses TRBV19 and TRBJ2-7, with D perhaps TRBD1 (6 bases). Per germline, CDR1 LNHDA and CDR2 SQIVND (reference sequence). The ends were cut back, 3 bases at V and 5 bases at J, with 14 bases in the middle. This CDR3 contains 14 residues. The sequenced CDR3 bases are TGTGCCAGTAGTATTCGACGGACAGAGCACGAG. Amino acids: CASSIRRTEHE. From start to end, the CDR3 is CASSIRRTEHEQYF.

Note on this clone: The read ends 3 residues before the CDR3 terminus; that terminus is restored from the germline J gene. The V and J genes are TRBV20-1 and TRBJ2-3; 15 nucleotides line up with TRBD2. The CDR3 has 15 amino acids. V was pared by 5 bases and J by 5 bases, with 5 bases of the junction left unmatched. The germline CDR1 and CDR2 sequences are DFQATT and SNEGSKA (reference sequence). The part of the CDR3 DNA that was read is TGCAGTGCTCTCGGACTAGCGGGGGGGTTAGATACG. Amino acid sequence: CSALGLAGGLDT. In full, the CDR3 is CSALGLAGGLDTQYF.

Notes on this clone: The CDR3 is cut off 3 residues early in the read; its end comes from the germline J gene. The chain employs TRBV20-1 and TRBJ1-2; weak D call: TRBD1 (6 bases). This CDR3 region has 15 residues. Trimming cost V 3 bases and J 5 bases, with 19 bases left between them. Germline assignment: CDR1 DFQATT and CDR2 SNEGSKA (reference sequence). The CDR3 DNA, read in part, is TGCAGTGCTAGGGTCGCGGACAGAAACGTGTATGGC. Its translation is CSARVADRNVYG. The whole CDR3 is CSARVADRNVYGYTF.

To note about this clone: The read is 3 residues too short to cover the CDR3 end, so that end is filled in from the germline J gene. The genes are TRBV18 and TRBJ1-2, with TRBD1 matching 8 bases. This CDR3 is built from 15 residues. Looked up from germline, CDR1 is KGHSH and CDR2 is LQKENI. Incomplete CDR3 DNA: TGTGCCAGCTCACCACCCGGGACAGGCAACTACGAC. Translating it yields CASSPPGTGNYD. The whole CDR3 region reads CASSPPGTGNYDYTF.

In regard to this clone: The CDR3 end is not reached by the read, which stops 3 residues before it; the germline J gene fills it in. The V gene is TRBV5-6, the J gene TRBJ1-2; 7 nucleotides line up with TRBD1. V lost 2 bases to trimming and J lost 2 bases; unmatched junction nucleotides: 3. Germline values: CDR1 SGHDT, CDR2 YYEEEE. The length of the CDR3 is 14 residues. Incomplete CDR3 DNA: TGTGCCAGCAGCTTAGCGGACAGGAACTATGGC. Its protein product is CASSLADRNYG. The CDR3 reads in full as CASSLADRNYGYTF.

A remark on this clone: The CDR3 end lies 3 residues beyond the end of the read and is filled in from the germline J gene. The chain joins TRBV7-9 to TRBJ2-3; possible D gene TRBD1, 5 bases. V lost 7 bases, J lost 4 bases, and 9 bases lay in between. The length of the CDR3 is 12 residues. CDR1 and CDR2 from the germline V gene are SEHNR and FQNEAQ (reference sequence). CDR3 sequence: CASIQGADTQYF. CDR3 DNA, as far as it was read: TGTGCCAGCATCCAAGGGGCAGATACG.

The CDR3 bases that were read are TGTGCCAGCAGGCGAGACAGGGGGTCGACAGATACC. This sequence encodes CASRRDRGSTDT. The CDR3 in full is CASRRDRGSTDTYTF. The gene calls are TRBV2 and TRBJ1-2; 9 bases agree with TRBD1. The read falls 3 residues short of the CDR3 end, and the missing part is taken from the germline J gene. CDR3 length equals 15 residues. Germline V gene lookup returns CDR1 SNHLY and CDR2 FYNNEI.

Of note for this clone: The CDR3 is cut off 3 residues early in the read; its end comes from the germline J gene. The chain carries TRBV6-4 and TRBJ1-2, with 8 bases matching TRBD1. The CDR3 runs to 16 residues. With V trimmed by 5 bases and J by 1 base, 9 bases remained unmatched. Germline assignment: CDR1 MRHNA and CDR2 SNTAGT. The sequenced CDR3 bases are TGTGCCAGCAGTCCCTACGGACAGGGCGTTAACTATGGC. Translating it yields CASSPYGQGVNYG. The full CDR3 protein reads CASSPYGQGVNYGYTF.

On this clone itself: The sequence runs out 3 residues before the end of the CDR3; the remainder is reconstructed from the germline J gene. This rearrangement joins TRBV7-6 to TRBJ2-2; D not resolved. The CDR3 covers 14 residues. The germline CDR1 and CDR2 sequences are SGHVS and FNYEAQ. Between the trimmed V and J ends, which lost 1 base and 5 bases, there was a span of 8 bases. CDR3 in amino acids: CASSLVRATGELFF. The CDR3 bases that were read are TGTGCCAGCAGCTTAGTTAGGGCGACCGGGGAG. The variable domain in full, with the rest retrieved from reference TRBV7-6 and TRBJ2-2, is GAGVSQSPRYKVTKRGQDVALRCDPISGHVSLYWYRQALGQGPEFLTYFNYEAQQDKSGLPNDRFSAERPEGSISTLTIQRTEQRDSAMYRCASSLVRATGELFFGEGSRLTVL.

About this clone: The read ends 3 residues shy of where the CDR3 ends; the end is completed using the germline J gene. The chain links TRBV20-1 to TRBJ2-3; 8 bases agree with TRBD2. V lost 1 base to trimming and J lost 7 bases; unmatched junction nucleotides: 4. The CDR3 contains 13 residues. Germline CDR1 is DFQATT and CDR2 is SNEGSKA (reference sequence). The CDR3: CSARGGGRNTQYF. The sequenced CDR3 bases are TGCAGTGCTAGAGGCGGGGGGAGGAATACG.

To note about this clone: The sequence runs out 3 residues before the end of the CDR3; the remainder is reconstructed from the germline J gene. This sequence joins TRBV7-2 and TRBJ2-7; TRBD1 matches at 7 bases. Germline V gene data show CDR1 as SGHTA and CDR2 as FQGNSA. The ends lost 8 bases at V and 3 bases at J; junction bases unmatched: 10. The CDR3 is 14 amino acids. The DNA read from the CDR3 is TGTGCCAGCGCTAGGGGGACAGACCACTACGAG. Translation: CASARGTDHYE. In full, the CDR3 reads CASARGTDHYEQYF.

Comments on this clone: The CDR3 end lies 3 residues beyond the end of the read and is filled in from the germline J gene. This chain uses TRBV14 with TRBJ2-2; perhaps TRBD1 as D (6 bases). V lost 4 bases and J 0 bases, leaving 6 bases between the germline ends. The CDR3 runs 14 residues. CDR1 and CDR2 (germline): SGHDN, FVKESK. The CDR3 spells CASSRQANTGELFF. The DNA read from the CDR3 is TGTGCCAGCAGCCGACAGGCGAACACCGGGGAG.

For this clone: The read terminates 3 residues ahead of where the CDR3 ends, so the germline J gene completes it. The chain has TRBV5-4 and TRBJ2-7; 9 positions match TRBD1. J lost 6 bases, V lost 4 bases, and 11 bases had no gene match. CDR1 is SGHNT and CDR2 is YYREEE in the germline V gene (reference sequence). The CDR3 runs to 15 residues. The CDR3 sequence: CASSPPGTGSSEQYF. The sequenced part of the CDR3 DNA is TGTGCCAGCAGCCCCCCCGGGACAGGGAGTAGCGAG.

The sequenced part of the CDR3 DNA is TGTGCCAGCTCACCAAATCCCCAGGGGTCCTACGAG. This encodes CASSPNPQGSYE. The full CDR3 protein reads CASSPNPQGSYEQYF. V gene TRBV18 combines with J gene TRBJ2-7; TRBD1 might be the D (6 bases). The CDR3 end is not reached by the read, which stops 3 residues before it; the germline J gene fills it in. Deletions cut 2 bases from V and 1 base from J, with 12 bases between. CDR1 is KGHSH and CDR2 is LQKENI in the germline V gene. The CDR3 runs to 15 residues.

About this clone: The CDR3 end lies 3 residues beyond the end of the read and is filled in from the germline J gene. This chain connects TRBV7-9 to TRBJ2-1; the match to TRBD2 covers 12 bases. The CDR3 runs 14 residues. Germline V gene lookup returns CDR1 SEHNR and CDR2 FQNEAQ (reference sequence). The trim removed 6 bases at V and 9 bases at J, leaving 6 bases unmatched. The sequenced part of the CDR3 DNA is TGTGCCAGCAGACCTAGCGGGGGGGTTAGTGAG. Translating it yields CASRPSGGVSE. The complete CDR3 protein is CASRPSGGVSEQFF. The full variable domain, completed using reference TRBV7-9 and TRBJ2-1, is DTGVSQNPRHKITKRGQNVTFRCDPISEHNRLYWYRQTLGQGPEFLTYFQNEAQLEKSRLLSDRFSAERPKGSFSTLEIQRTEQGDSAMYLCASRPSGGVSEQFFGPGTRLTVL.

With respect to this clone: The read finishes 3 residues shy of the CDR3 end, and the germline J gene is used to complete it. The chain uses TRBV2 and TRBJ1-4, with a weak D call TRBD1 (6 bases). The CDR3 has 13 residues. V was clipped by 7 bases and J by 3 bases, with 9 bases between them. The germline gives CDR1 SNHLY, CDR2 FYNNEI. CDR3 loop: CASKKGANEKLFF. Incomplete CDR3 DNA: TGTGCCAGCAAGAAGGGGGCTAATGAAAAA.

As for this clone: Read data end 3 residues before the CDR3 end; the end is taken from the germline J gene. The chain couples TRBV19 to TRBJ1-2; the match to TRBD1 covers 12 bases. Germline V CDR1 and CDR2: LNHDA, SQIVND (reference sequence). CDR3 length equals 14 residues. The CDR3 reads CATSPGQGAQDYTF. Incomplete CDR3 DNA: TGTGCCACCTCCCCGGGACAGGGGGCGCAAGAC. The full variable domain, its missing parts supplied by reference TRBV19 and TRBJ1-2, is DGGITQSPKYLFRKEGQNVTLSCEQNLNHDAMYWYRQDPGQGLRLIYYSQIVNDFQKGDIAEGYSVSREKKESFPLTVTSAQKNPTAFYLCATSPGQGAQDYTFGSGTRLTVV.

Comments on this clone: The CDR3 extends 3 residues past the end of the read, so its final part is completed from the germline J gene. The chain combines TRBV23-1 with TRBJ1-2; D remains ambiguous. TRBV23-1 is an open reading frame, and its role is uncertain. The CDR3 runs to 14 residues. Trimming shortened V by 3 bases and J by 4 bases, and 12 bases separated the two germline ends. Incomplete CDR3 DNA: TGCGCCAGCAGTCATGACATCCACCTCTATGGC. Residues: CASSHDIHLYG. Given in full, the CDR3 is CASSHDIHLYGYTF.